Sequencing of this T cell receptor beta chain was carried out in a study of shared clonotypes between healthy human individuals. In the study overall: Three plates each covered CD4 naive and memory; CD8 naive two, CD8 memory one.

Germline CDR1 SEHNR, CDR2 FQNEAQ (reference sequence). The germline V and J ends were trimmed by 5 bases and 11 bases, with 21 bases remaining between them. This CDR3 is built from 14 residues. Assay: immunoSEQ multiplex PCR; the TCRdb copy retains only in-frame clones and omits some. The table includes hundreds of thousands of clones, under 80% detected once. Sequenced input: memory CD4+ T cells sorted from blood. Subset in this sample: CD45RA-negative fraction. The chain has TRBV7-9 and TRBJ1-1; possibly TRBD1 for D (6 bases). This clonotype was sampled from a woman in her thirties in good health. The chain's CDR3 is CASSAQGLTDQAFF. CDR3 DNA: TGTGCCAGCAGCGCACAGGGTTTAACTGATCAGGCTTTCTTT.